This T cell receptor (beta chain) is drawn from a study of CD8 T cells in ankylosing spondylitis. Study-wide results and limits: CD8+ by phenotype, disease-linked clones were relatively rare in peripheral blood. A TCR beta motif of about eight highly homologous variants seemed to mark ankylosing spondylitis blood.

This clonotype was counted a few times. The antigen is undetermined. The V gene's germline CDR1 is LNHNV and CDR2 YYDKDF (reference sequence). The CDR3 runs to 14 residues. Unmatched junction bases numbered 1, after V lost 0 bases and J lost 4 bases. TCRdb re-called the 5' RACE reads with MiXCR, one entry per CDR3 protein. The sample yields 300,000 to 400,000 distinct CDR3 sequences, roughly 14% seen once. Sequenced material: blood, either unsorted or a sorted T cell fraction (not recorded which). The J gene is TRBJ2-7, the V gene TRBV15, with 9 bases matching TRBD1. The clonotype was recovered from a male donor with ankylosing spondylitis or in good health (not recorded which). Here the CDR3 reads CATSREQGAYEQYF. DNA of the CDR3: TGTGCCACCAGCAGAGAACAGGGGGCATACGAGCAGTACTTC.